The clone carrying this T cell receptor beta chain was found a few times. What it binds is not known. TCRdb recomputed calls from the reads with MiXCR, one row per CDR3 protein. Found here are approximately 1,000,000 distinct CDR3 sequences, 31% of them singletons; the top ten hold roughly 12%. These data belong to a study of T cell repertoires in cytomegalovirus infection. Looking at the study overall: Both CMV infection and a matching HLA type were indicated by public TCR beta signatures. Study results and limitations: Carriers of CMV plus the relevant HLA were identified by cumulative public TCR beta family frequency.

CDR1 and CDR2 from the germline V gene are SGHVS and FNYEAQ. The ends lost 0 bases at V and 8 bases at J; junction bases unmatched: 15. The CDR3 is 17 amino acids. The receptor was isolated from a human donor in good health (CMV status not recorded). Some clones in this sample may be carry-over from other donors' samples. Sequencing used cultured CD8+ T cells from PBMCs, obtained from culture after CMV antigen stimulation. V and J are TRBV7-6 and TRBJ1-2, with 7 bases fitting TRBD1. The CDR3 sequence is CASSLAQGGTGNSGYTF. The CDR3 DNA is TGTGCCAGCAGCTTAGCGCAGGGGGGTACAGGGAACAGCGGCTACACCTTC.